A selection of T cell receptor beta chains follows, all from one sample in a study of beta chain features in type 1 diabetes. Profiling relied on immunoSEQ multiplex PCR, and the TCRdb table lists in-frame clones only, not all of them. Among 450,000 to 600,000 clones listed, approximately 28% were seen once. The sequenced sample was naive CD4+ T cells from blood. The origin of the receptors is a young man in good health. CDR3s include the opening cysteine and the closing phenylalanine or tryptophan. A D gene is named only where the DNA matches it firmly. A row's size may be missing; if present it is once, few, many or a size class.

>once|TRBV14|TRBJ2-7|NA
CASSPLANSYEQYF
TGTGCCAGCAGCCCTCTTGCCAACTCCTACGAGCAGTACTTC
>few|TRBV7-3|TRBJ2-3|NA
CASSTPEVDTQYF
TGTGCCAGCAGCACTCCGGAGGTGGATACGCAGTATTTT
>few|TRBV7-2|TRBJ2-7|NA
CASSLNSWQYF
TGTGCCAGCAGCTTAAACAGCTGGCAGTACTTC
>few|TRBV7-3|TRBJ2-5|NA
CASSLTSAGAGASETQYF
TGTGCCAGCAGCTTAACGAGTGCTGGCGCAGGGGCTTCAGAGACCCAGTACTTC
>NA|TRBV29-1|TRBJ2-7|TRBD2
CSVRTSGSYEQYF
TGCAGCGTCCGGACTAGCGGTTCCTACGAGCAGTACTTC
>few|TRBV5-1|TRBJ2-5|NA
CASSLEGETQYF
TGCGCCAGCAGCTTGGAGGGAGAGACCCAGTACTTC
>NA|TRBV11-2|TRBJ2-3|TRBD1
CASSPNRGTSTDTQYF
TGTGCCAGCAGCCCAAACAGGGGGACTAGCACAGATACGCAGTATTTT
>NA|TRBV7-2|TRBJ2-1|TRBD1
CASSIGQGAYNEQFF
TGTGCCAGCAGCATCGGACAGGGGGCATACAATGAGCAGTTCTTC
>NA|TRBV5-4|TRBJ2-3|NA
CASTLKGGTDTQYF
TGTGCCAGCACCCTGAAGGGTGGCACAGATACGCAGTATTTT
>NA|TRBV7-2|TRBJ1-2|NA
CASSPSEGPGGYTF
TGTGCCAGCAGTCCGTCGGAGGGGCCAGGTGGCTACACCTTC
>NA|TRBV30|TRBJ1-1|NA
CAWRARGNTEAFF
TGTGCCTGGAGGGCTAGGGGGAACACTGAAGCTTTCTTT
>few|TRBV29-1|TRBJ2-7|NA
CSVKGLGPPFYEQYF
TGCAGCGTGAAGGGCTTGGGACCCCCGTTCTACGAGCAGTACTTC
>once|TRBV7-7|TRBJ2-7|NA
CASKGPYEQYF
TGTGCCAGCAAGGGGCCCTACGAGCAGTACTTC
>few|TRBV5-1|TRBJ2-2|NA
CASSLTPENTGELFF
TGCGCCAGCAGCTTAACTCCCGAGAACACCGGGGAGCTGTTTTTT
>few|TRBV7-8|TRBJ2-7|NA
CASSLGVGLYEQYF
TGTGCCAGCAGCTTAGGGGTTGGGCTCTACGAGCAGTACTTC
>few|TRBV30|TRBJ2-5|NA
CAWSQGGETQYF
TGTGCCTGGAGCCAGGGAGGAGAGACCCAGTACTTC
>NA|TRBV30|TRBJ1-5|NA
CAWSNGNSNQPQHF
TGTGCCTGGAGTAATGGGAACTCAAATCAGCCCCAGCATTTT
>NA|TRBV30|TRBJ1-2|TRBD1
CAWSPDRGYGYTF
TGTGCCTGGAGCCCGGACAGGGGCTATGGCTACACCTTC
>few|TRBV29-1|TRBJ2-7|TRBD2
CSAQEREGPSYEQYF
TGCAGCGCCCAAGAACGGGAGGGCCCCTCCTACGAGCAGTACTTC
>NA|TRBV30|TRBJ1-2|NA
CAWSPENYGYTF
TGTGCCTGGAGCCCCGAAAACTATGGCTACACCTTC
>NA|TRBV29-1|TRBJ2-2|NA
CSVQGNTGELFF
TGCAGCGTACAGGGGAACACCGGGGAGCTGTTTTTT
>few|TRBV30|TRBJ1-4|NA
CVLRDDNEKLFF
TGTGTTCTGAGGGATGATAATGAAAAACTGTTTTTT
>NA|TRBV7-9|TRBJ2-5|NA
CASSLIEETQYF
TGTGCCAGCAGCTTAATTGAAGAGACCCAGTACTTC
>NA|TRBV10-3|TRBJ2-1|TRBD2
CAISVLAGGLYNEQFF
TGTGCCATCAGTGTTCTAGCGGGAGGTCTCTACAATGAGCAGTTCTTC
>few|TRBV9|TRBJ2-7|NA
CASSPRDPSSDEQYF
TGTGCCAGCAGCCCTCGGGACCCAAGCTCCGACGAGCAGTACTTC
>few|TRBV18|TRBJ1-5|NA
CASSKGSYQPQHF
TGTGCCAGCTCAAAGGGGAGTTATCAGCCCCAGCATTTT
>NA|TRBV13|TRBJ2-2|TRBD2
CASSPPRGTSVFGELFF
TGTGCCAGCAGCCCCCCCCGTGGGACTAGTGTTTTCGGGGAGCTGTTTTTT
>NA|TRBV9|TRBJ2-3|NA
CASSVEAYTDTQYF
TGTGCCAGCAGCGTAGAAGCGTACACAGATACGCAGTATTTT
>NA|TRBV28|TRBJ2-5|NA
CASAGGPQETQYF
TGTGCCAGCGCGGGTGGGCCCCAAGAGACCCAGTACTTC
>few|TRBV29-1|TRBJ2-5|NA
CSDAKGGETQYF
TGCAGCGACGCGAAGGGTGGAGAGACCCAGTACTTC
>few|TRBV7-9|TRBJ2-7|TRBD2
CASSLAGGAYEQYF
TGTGCCAGCAGCTTAGCGGGAGGGGCCTACGAGCAGTACTTC
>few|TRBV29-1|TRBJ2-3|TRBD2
CSVEGTSDSTDTQYF
TGCAGCGTTGAAGGGACTAGCGATAGCACAGATACGCAGTATTTT
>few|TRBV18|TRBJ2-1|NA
CASSGQGKNYNEQFF
TGTGCCAGCTCCGGCCAAGGGAAGAACTACAATGAGCAGTTCTTC
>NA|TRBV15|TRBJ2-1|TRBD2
CATSARLAGVYYNEQFF
TGTGCCACCAGTGCGAGACTAGCGGGAGTTTACTACAATGAGCAGTTCTTC
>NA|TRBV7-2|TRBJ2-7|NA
CASSLRSEAYEQYF
TGTGCCAGCAGCTTAAGATCGGAAGCCTACGAGCAGTACTTC
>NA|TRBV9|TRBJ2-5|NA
CASSVASYQETQYF
TGTGCCAGCAGCGTAGCTTCCTATCAAGAGACCCAGTACTTC
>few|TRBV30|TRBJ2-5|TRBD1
CAWGTGGGETQYF
TGTGCCTGGGGGACAGGGGGCGGGGAGACCCAGTACTTC
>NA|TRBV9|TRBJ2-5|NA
CASSGHGSVETQYF
TGTGCCAGCAGCGGACACGGGTCGGTGGAGACCCAGTACTTC
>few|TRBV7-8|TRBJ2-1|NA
CASSIDLAHYNEQFF
TGTGCCAGCAGTATCGACCTAGCGCACTACAATGAGCAGTTCTTC
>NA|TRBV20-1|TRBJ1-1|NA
CSARQGGDAFF
TGCAGTGCTAGACAGGGAGGGGATGCTTTCTTT
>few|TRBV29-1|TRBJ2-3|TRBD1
CSARDSTLRGTQYF
TGCAGCGCGAGGGACAGTACCTTGAGGGGCACGCAGTATTTT
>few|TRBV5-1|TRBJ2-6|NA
CASSLTVGSGANVLTF
TGCGCCAGCAGCCTAACGGTGGGCTCTGGGGCCAACGTCCTGACTTTC
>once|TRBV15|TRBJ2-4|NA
CATSRARRDGPGRLNIQYF
TGTGCCACCAGCAGAGCCAGAAGAGACGGGCCGGGAAGGTTGAACATTCAGTACTTC
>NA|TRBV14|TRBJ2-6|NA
CASSQDRVSGANVLTF
TGTGCCAGCAGCCAAGATAGAGTCTCTGGGGCCAACGTCCTGACTTTC
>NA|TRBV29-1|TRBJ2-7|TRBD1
CSVDNRDRARYEQYF
TGCAGCGTGGACAACCGGGACAGGGCTAGATACGAGCAGTACTTC
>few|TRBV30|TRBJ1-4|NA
CAWSGSFGEKLFF
TGTGCCTGGAGTGGATCGTTTGGTGAAAAACTGTTTTTT
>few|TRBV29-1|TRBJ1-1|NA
CSVSVSGMNTEAFF
TGCAGCGTTAGTGTTTCGGGCATGAACACTGAAGCTTTCTTT
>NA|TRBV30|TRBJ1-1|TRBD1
CAWSEADRSKAFF
TGTGCCTGGAGCGAAGCGGACAGGTCCAAAGCTTTCTTT
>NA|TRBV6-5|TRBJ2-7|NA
CASSYGRRLEEQYF
TGTGCCAGCAGTTATGGCAGGCGCCTCGAAGAGCAGTACTTC
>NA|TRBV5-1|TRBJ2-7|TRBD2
CASSSGLARYEQYF
TGCGCCAGCAGCTCGGGACTAGCGAGGTACGAGCAGTACTTC
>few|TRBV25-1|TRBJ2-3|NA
CASKPDYTDTQYF
TGTGCCAGCAAGCCGGATTACACAGATACGCAGTATTTT
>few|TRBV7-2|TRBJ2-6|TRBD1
CASSTGQGAGGANVLTF
TGTGCCAGCAGCACCGGACAGGGGGCTGGTGGGGCCAACGTCCTGACTTTC